A single TCR beta chain is shown here with its context. Its target is unknown. Noted time point: after neoadjuvant nivolumab, at surgical resection. Blood cells were analyzed directly, without culture or expansion. The data were obtained in a study of neoadjuvant anti-PD-1 for oral cavity cancer. At the level of the study: Patients without progression received a fourth nivolumab dose around day 43, then surgical resection on days 50-56. General study findings and limits: Treg/Th17 ratio rose with pretreatment blood and fell with post-treatment tumor TCRbeta clonality.

Most PBMC samples had around 0.5 ug input DNA in six replicates. The table came from immunoSEQ multiplex PCR; TCRdb's copy has only in-frame clones and leaves some out. The sample lists about 68,000 clones; approximately 85% were seen once. The clonotype comes from a person between 35 and 79 years old with oral cavity squamous cell carcinoma. The starting material was PBMCs, obtained after nivolumab (anti-PD-1) treatment.

CDR3: CASSDSGASTDTQYF. Written as DNA, the CDR3 is TGCGCCAGCAGTGACAGCGGAGCTAGCACAGATACGCAGTATTTT. This chain links TRBV10-2 with TRBJ2-3; a possible D gene is TRBD2 (5 bases). Trimming stripped 3 bases from V and 0 bases from J, with 10 bases between. This CDR3 is built from 15 residues. CDR1 is WSHSY and CDR2 is SAAADI in the germline V gene.